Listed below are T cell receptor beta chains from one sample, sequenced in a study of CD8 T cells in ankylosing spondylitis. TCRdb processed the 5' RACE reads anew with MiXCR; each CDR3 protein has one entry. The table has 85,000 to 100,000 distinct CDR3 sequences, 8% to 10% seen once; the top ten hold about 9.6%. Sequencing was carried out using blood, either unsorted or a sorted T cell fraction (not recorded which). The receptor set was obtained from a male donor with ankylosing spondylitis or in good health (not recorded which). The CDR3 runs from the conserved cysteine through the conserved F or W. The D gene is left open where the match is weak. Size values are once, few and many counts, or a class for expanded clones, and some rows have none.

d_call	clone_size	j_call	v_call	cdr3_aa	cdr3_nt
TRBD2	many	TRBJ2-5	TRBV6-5	CASSLGREETQYF	TGTGCCAGCAGTTTGGGGAGGGAAGAGACCCAGTACTTC
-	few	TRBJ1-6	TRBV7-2	CASSLDGSPLHF	TGTGCCAGCAGCTTAGATGGTTCACCCCTCCACTTT
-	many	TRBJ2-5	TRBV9	CASSVDPGAGETQYF	TGTGCCAGCAGCGTAGATCCGGGGGCGGGGGAGACCCAGTACTTC
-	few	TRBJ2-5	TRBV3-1	CASSPGEGLVETQYF	TGTGCCAGCAGCCCTGGAGAGGGACTCGTAGAGACCCAGTACTTC
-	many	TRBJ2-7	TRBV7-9	CASSLALSAEEYF	TGTGCCAGCAGCTTAGCGTTGTCGGCAGAGGAGTACTTC
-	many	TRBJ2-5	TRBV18	CASSPPSRQETQYF	TGTGCCAGCTCACCACCGTCCAGACAAGAGACCCAGTACTTC
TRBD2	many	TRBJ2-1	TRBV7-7	CASSPGTTNEEQFF	TGTGCTAGCAGCCCCGGGACTACCAATGAGGAGCAGTTCTTC
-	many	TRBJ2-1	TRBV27	CASSWLGPNEQFF	TGTGCCAGCAGTTGGTTGGGGCCTAATGAGCAGTTCTTC
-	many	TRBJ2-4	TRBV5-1	CASSLDQAGIQYF	TGCGCCAGCAGCTTGGATCAAGCGGGCATTCAGTACTTC
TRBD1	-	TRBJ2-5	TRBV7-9	CASSSGQTYKETQYF	TGTGCCAGCAGCTCGGGACAGACCTATAAAGAGACCCAGTACTTC
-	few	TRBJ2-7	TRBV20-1	CSARRGGGFSYEQYF	TGCAGTGCCCGCCGAGGGGGGGGCTTTTCCTACGAGCAGTACTTC
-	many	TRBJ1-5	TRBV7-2	CASSRRRSEHQPQHF	TGTGCCAGCAGCCGCAGACGGTCGGAGCATCAGCCCCAGCATTTT
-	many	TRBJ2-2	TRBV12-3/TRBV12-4	CASSKTRNTGELFF	TGTGCCAGCAGCAAGACAAGAAACACCGGGGAGCTGTTTTTT
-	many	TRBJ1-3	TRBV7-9	CATQSDSGNTIYF	TGTGCCACCCAGAGTGACTCTGGAAACACCATATATTTT
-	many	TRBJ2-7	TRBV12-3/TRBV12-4	CASSRSSYEQYF	TGTGCCAGCAGCAGGAGCTCCTACGAGCAGTACTTC
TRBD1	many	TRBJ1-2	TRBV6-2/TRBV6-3	CASSLDRGRANYGYTF	TGTGCCAGCAGCCTGGACAGGGGGCGAGCTAACTATGGCTACACCTTC
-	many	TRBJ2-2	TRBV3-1	CASSRHQSGELFF	TGTGCCAGCAGCCGTCACCAATCCGGGGAGCTGTTTTTT
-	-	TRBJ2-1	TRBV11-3	CASSLETRSNEQFF	TGTGCCAGCAGCTTAGAAACTAGGTCCAATGAGCAGTTCTTC
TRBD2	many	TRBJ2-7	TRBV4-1	CASSHGLAGSYEQYF	TGCGCCAGCAGCCACGGACTAGCGGGCTCCTACGAGCAGTACTTC
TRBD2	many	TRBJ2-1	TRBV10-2	CASTRLAGDNEQFF	TGCGCCAGCACCCGACTAGCGGGGGACAATGAGCAGTTCTTC
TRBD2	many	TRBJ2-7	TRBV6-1	CASSEALAGATYEQYF	TGTGCCAGCAGTGAAGCGCTAGCGGGAGCTACCTACGAGCAGTACTTC
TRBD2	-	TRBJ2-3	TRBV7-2	CASSLRGTREDTQYF	TGTGCCAGCAGCTTACGGGGGACTAGGGAAGATACGCAGTATTTT
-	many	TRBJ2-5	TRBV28	CASSLGVEETQYF	TGTGCCAGCAGTTTAGGGGTTGAAGAGACCCAGTACTTC
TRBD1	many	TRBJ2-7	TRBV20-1	CSARGLDRVTYEQYF	TGCAGTGCTAGAGGCTTAGACAGGGTTACCTACGAGCAGTACTTC
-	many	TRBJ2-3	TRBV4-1	CASSQAQFRADTQYF	TGCGCCAGCAGCCAAGCTCAGTTTAGGGCTGATACGCAGTATTTT
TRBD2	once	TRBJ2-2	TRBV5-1	CASSPVASGTGELFF	TGCGCCAGCAGCCCGGTAGCTAGCGGGACCGGGGAGCTGTTTTTT
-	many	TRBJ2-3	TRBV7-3	CASSFLAGAKTDTQYF	TGTGCCAGCAGCTTCCTGGCGGGGGCTAAAACAGATACGCAGTATTTT
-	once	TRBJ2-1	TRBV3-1	CASSRTSHEQFF	TGTGCCAGCAGCCGAACTAGCCATGAGCAGTTCTTC
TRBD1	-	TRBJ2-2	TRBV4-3	CASSQETGGTGELFF	TGCGCCAGCAGCCAAGAGACAGGGGGGACCGGGGAGCTGTTTTTT
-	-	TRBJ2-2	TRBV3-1	CASSRLGGPGELFF	TGTGCCAGCAGCCGCTTAGGCGGGCCCGGGGAGCTGTTTTTT
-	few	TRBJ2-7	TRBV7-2	CASSLATGYYSEQYF	TGTGCCAGCAGCTTAGCCACAGGGTATTATAGCGAGCAGTACTTC
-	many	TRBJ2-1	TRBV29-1	CSVVGSYNEQFF	TGCAGCGTTGTAGGGTCCTACAATGAGCAGTTCTTC
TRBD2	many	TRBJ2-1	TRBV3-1	CASSFRGGREQFF	TGTGCCAGCAGCTTCCGGGGGGGACGTGAGCAGTTCTTC
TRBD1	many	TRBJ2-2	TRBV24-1	CATSDSGTARGGELFF	TGTGCCACCAGTGATTCCGGGACAGCCAGGGGCGGGGAGCTGTTTTTT
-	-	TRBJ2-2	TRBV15	CATNNLETGELFF	TGTGCCACCAACAACCTAGAAACCGGGGAGCTGTTTTTT
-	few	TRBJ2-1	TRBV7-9	CASSFGGPDNEQFF	TGTGCCAGCAGCTTCGGGGGGCCGGACAATGAGCAGTTCTTC
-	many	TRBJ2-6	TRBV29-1	CSVRQDKSSGANVLTF	TGCAGCGTTAGACAGGACAAGAGCTCTGGGGCCAACGTCCTGACTTTC
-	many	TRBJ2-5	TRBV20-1	CSARIQETQYF	TGCAGTGCCAGGATCCAAGAGACCCAGTACTTC
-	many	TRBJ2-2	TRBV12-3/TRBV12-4	CASSLPGGRGRWKTGELFF	TGTGCCAGCAGTTTGCCGGGAGGCAGGGGGCGCTGGAAAACCGGGGAGCTGTTTTTT